The clone carrying this TCR beta chain was detected once. The CDR3 contains 15 residues. Germline V CDR1 and CDR2: SGHVS, FNYEAQ. Between the trimmed V and J ends, which lost 5 bases and 1 base, there was a span of 14 bases. The sample originates from a study of T cells after yellow fever vaccination. Template switching by 5'RACE produced TCR cDNA, adding a universal primer site and UMIs. TCRdb re-called the 5' RACE reads with MiXCR, one entry per CDR3 protein. The repertoire consists of 200,000 to 300,000 distinct CDR3 sequences, with 13% occurring once and the leading ten covering about 0.54%. The chain uses TRBV7-6 and TRBJ1-2; D call uncertain. This receptor was obtained from a man aged 25-45 years who received the YFV17D yellow fever vaccine. The specimen comprised CD4+ T cells sorted from PBMCs, sampled 45 days after the yellow fever booster vaccination. The CDR3 coding sequence is TGTGCCAGCAGCGCGCGAAGGGAGCATAACTATGGCTACACCTTC. The encoded protein is CASSARREHNYGYTF.